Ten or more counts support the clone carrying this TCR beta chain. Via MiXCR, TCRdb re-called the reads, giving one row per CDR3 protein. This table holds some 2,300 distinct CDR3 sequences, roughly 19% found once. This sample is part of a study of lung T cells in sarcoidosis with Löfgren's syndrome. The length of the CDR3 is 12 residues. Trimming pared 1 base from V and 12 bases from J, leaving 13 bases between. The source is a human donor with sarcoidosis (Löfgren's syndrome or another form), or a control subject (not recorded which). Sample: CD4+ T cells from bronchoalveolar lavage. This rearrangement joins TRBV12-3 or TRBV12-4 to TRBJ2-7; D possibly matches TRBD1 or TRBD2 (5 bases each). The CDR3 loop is CASSLEEGSWYF. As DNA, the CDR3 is TGTGCCAGCAGTTTAGAAGAGGGGAGTTGGTACTTC.